One sample yielded the 7 T cell receptor beta chains listed below, sequenced in a study of glioma-infiltrating T cells. TCR alpha and beta CDR3 regions were amplified from RNA using iRepertoire nested multiplex PCR. MiXCR, run by TCRdb on the multiplex PCR reads, gives a single entry per CDR3 protein. The data contain more than 300,000 distinct CDR3 sequences, about two fifths of them singletons. Specimen: glioma tissue, nonneoplastic brain tissue, or PBMCs (not recorded which). The receptors were gathered from a human donor with low-grade glioma or glioblastoma, undergoing nonglioma brain surgery, or in good health (not recorded which).

The chain couples TRBV27 to TRBJ1-2; D perhaps matches TRBD1 (5 bases). Germline V lookup: CDR1 MNHEY, CDR2 SMNVEV (reference sequence). There are 17 residues in the CDR3. Trimming left V 8 bases short and J 0 bases short, with 22 bases between. The CDR3 region is CASRNYGGGEANYGYTF. The CDR3 bases are TGTGCCAGCCGGAACTACGGGGGAGGGGAAGCTAACTATGGCTACACCTTC.

Note on this clonotype: Mismatch with germline at one junction end may stem from a read error. The J gene is TRBJ2-3, the V gene TRBV28, with D hard to call. The J call may be wrong; the DNA end is better matched by TRBJ1-5. Looked up from germline, CDR1 is MDHEN and CDR2 is SYDVKM. The CDR3 loop spans 11 amino acids. The CDR3 reads CASSLLGTQHF. As DNA, the CDR3 is TGCGCCAGCAGTTTACTTGGTACGCAGCATTTT.

This clonotype was found a few times. The gene calls are TRBV10-3 and TRBJ2-7; TRBD1 aligns across 9 bases. There are 16 residues in the CDR3. V was clipped by 0 bases and J by 9 bases; unmatched bases: 12. CDR1 is ENHRY, CDR2 SYGVKD, per germline. The CDR3 spells CAISESETGGIWGQYF. In nucleotides, the CDR3 is TGTGCCATCAGTGAGTCGGAGACAGGGGGAATATGGGGGCAGTACTTC.

With respect to this clonotype: A read error is possible here, since a much larger clone lies one base away. A read error is likely, as this CDR3 ends without the conserved phenylalanine or tryptophan. V gene TRBV20-1 combines with J gene TRBJ2-5; unclear D gene. The germline V gene has CDR1 DFQATT and CDR2 SNEGSKA (reference sequence). There are 12 residues in the CDR3. The germline V and J ends were trimmed by 6 bases and 5 bases, with 13 bases remaining between them. The DNA for the CDR3 is TGCAGTGCCCCTCTTTTATCGGAGACCCAGTACTAC. Translated, it gives CSAPLLSETQYY.

With respect to this clonotype: This clone may be a read error of a much larger clone one base away. The chain uses TRBV20-1 and TRBJ1-5; D remains ambiguous. The CDR3 runs 15 residues. In germline, CDR1 is DFQATT, CDR2 SNEGSKA (reference sequence). The CDR3 protein is CSTRAREMSNQPQHF. CDR3 nucleotides: TGCAGTACTAGAGCTAGGGAGATGAGCAATCAGCCCCAGCATTTT.

This clonotype has a count of ten or more. V gene TRBV20-1 combines with J gene TRBJ1-1, with D perhaps matching TRBD1 (5 bases). Looked up from germline, CDR1 is DFQATT and CDR2 is SNEGSKA (reference sequence). Trimming took 0 bases from V and 3 from J, leaving 8 bases between them. The CDR3 extends over 13 amino acids. The CDR3 DNA reads as TGCAGTGCTAGAGATCAGGGATACACTGAAGCTTTCTTT. This encodes CSARDQGYTEAFF.

CDR3 residues: CASSLSVSGAKNIQYF. In DNA form, the CDR3 reads TGTGCCAGCAGCTTATCAGTCTCAGGGGCCAAAAACATTCAGTACTTC. The chain uses TRBV7-9 and TRBJ2-4; a weak D match, TRBD1 (5 bases). CDR3 length equals 16 residues. The ends were cut back, 2 bases at V and 1 base at J, with 12 bases in the middle. Per the germline V gene, CDR1 is SEHNR and CDR2 is FQNEAQ (reference sequence).